The clone carrying this T cell receptor (beta chain) has only one observation. This CDR3 has 15 residues. Germline V gives CDR1 MNHNS, CDR2 SASEGT. Trimming took 2 bases from V and 0 from J, leaving 11 bases between them. This entry belongs to a study of CD8 T cells in Susac syndrome. cDNA came from roughly 0.47 to 1 ug RNA primed by random hexamers. Amplification of TCR beta CDR3 by immunoSEQ multiplex PCR spanned 54 Vbeta and 13 Jbeta. TCRdb re-analysed the immunoSEQ multiplex PCR reads in MiXCR, keeping a single row per CDR3 protein. This table has 170,000 or so distinct CDR3 sequences, 90% to 95% appearing once.

J is TRBJ2-7 and V is TRBV6-1; D is unresolved. Source material: CD4+ T cells from PBMCs. The sequence was collected from a human donor with Susac syndrome. CDR3 residues: CASSEHRATSYEQYF. In nucleotides, the CDR3 is TGTGCCAGCAGTGAACATAGGGCTACCTCCTACGAGCAGTACTTC.